This TCR beta chain was profiled in a study of tumor-infiltrating lymphocytes in localized non-small cell lung cancer. Across the study: Resected tumor was paired with non-adjacent uninvolved lung from the same patient.

Using immunoSEQ multiplex PCR, the repertoire was profiled, and TCRdb retains in-frame clones only, with some absent. The sample has around 7,200 clones, approximately 71% seen once. The CDR3 is made up of 15 amino acids. Trimming removed 1 base from V and 5 bases from J; junction bases left unmatched: 6. Per the germline V gene, CDR1 is SGHNT and CDR2 is YYREEE (reference sequence). The genes are TRBV5-4 and TRBJ2-3; 8 bases align to TRBD1. The TCR comes from a human donor with non-small cell lung cancer. The sequenced sample consisted of lung tumor tissue. The CDR3 loop reads CASSLIQGAGDTQYF. The CDR3 nucleotides are TGTGCCAGCAGCTTGATCCAGGGGGCGGGAGATACGCAGTATTTT.